This section outlines one TCR beta chain sequence together with its context. The data are from a study of shared clonotypes between healthy human individuals. The CDR3 sequence is 15 residues long. V was pared by 1 base and J by 4 bases, with 3 bases of the junction left unmatched. Looked up from germline, CDR1 is PRHDT and CDR2 is FYEKMQ (reference sequence). Into CD45RA+ naive and CD45RA-negative memory subsets, the CD4+ cells were split. The data were produced by immunoSEQ multiplex PCR, yet TCRdb's version contains in-frame clones alone and is incomplete. The sample shows just over 2,000,000 clones, 85% to 95% of them seen only once.

The chain uses TRBV13 and TRBJ2-5, with 10 bases that match TRBD2. Sequencing used naive CD4+ T cells sorted from blood. The subset here: CD45RA+ positively selected. The clonotype originates from a man between 18 and 29 years old in good health. The CDR3, as DNA: TGTGCCAGCAGCTTAGAGCGGGGGGGCCCAGAGACCCAGTACTTC. As protein: CASSLERGGPETQYF.